These T cell receptor beta chains were read from a single sample in a study of T-cell memory formation after mild COVID-19. TCRdb re-called the 5' RACE reads with MiXCR, one entry per CDR3 protein. The sample has 300,000 to 350,000 distinct CDR3 sequences, approximately 19% seen once. Sequencing was carried out using PBMCs or a T cell subset sorted from them (not recorded which). Receptors originate from a man aged 18-30 years who had mild COVID-19 (a few samples of this study predate the infection). Cell type and time point are not known. Each CDR3 is given with its conserved first and last residue. Clone size, where shown, is once, few, many, or a class for clones that have expanded.

J gene	V gene	clone size	CDR3 protein
TRBJ1-5	TRBV4-2	few	CASSHRDRDQPQHF
TRBJ2-3	TRBV4-3	-	CASSQGQMGAASGGDTQYF
TRBJ1-6	TRBV6-6	few	CASSYNDPGSSPLHF
TRBJ1-1	TRBV5-1	-	CASPRGSVMNTEAFF
TRBJ2-4	TRBV5-1	few	CASSLIQGENIQYF
TRBJ2-3	TRBV20-1	few	CSAAPLPSGGRTDTQYF
TRBJ2-3	TRBV29-1	-	CSARGGASHTDTQYF
TRBJ2-1	TRBV29-1	many	CSVLPRRDSYNEQFF
TRBJ1-1	TRBV3-1	-	CASSQGPMWTEAFF
TRBJ2-1	TRBV7-6	few	CASSLDVTGRGGGHGNEQFF
TRBJ1-1	TRBV5-4	-	CASTLGAPGGTEAFF
TRBJ1-2	TRBV12-3/TRBV12-4	few	CASRQSGTGTGYGYTF
TRBJ2-1	TRBV7-2	few	CASSPRGGLRGEQFF
TRBJ1-5	TRBV5-1	few	CASSLVRRTGEDQPQHF
TRBJ2-3	TRBV29-1	-	CSVEDLSSGGNTDTQYF
TRBJ2-1	TRBV5-1	few	CASSSGGAGGSEQFF
TRBJ2-7	TRBV5-6	few	CASSLQDGEQYF
TRBJ2-2	TRBV7-9	-	CASSQDGRNTGELFF
TRBJ2-3	TRBV5-1	few	CASWGGPSTDTQYF
TRBJ2-7	TRBV6-2/TRBV6-3	-	CASSYRDKTPYEQYF
TRBJ2-7	TRBV20-1	few	CSAILIGGSFGEQYF
TRBJ1-1	TRBV9	-	CASSVALGGTEAFF
TRBJ1-6	TRBV5-6	-	CASSLRDRGFNSPLHF
TRBJ1-1	TRBV4-2	few	CASSQGTGWFKAEAFF
TRBJ2-5	TRBV15	-	CATSRGQGRSGETQYF
TRBJ1-2	TRBV20-1	few	CSAEGVNYGYTF
TRBJ1-1	TRBV9	few	CASSVGVVTEAFF
TRBJ1-5	TRBV18	-	CASSSDRGDLRNQPQHF